The 29 T cell receptor beta chains in this list originate from one sample, sequenced in a study of T cells in Graves' hyperthyroidism and ophthalmopathy. Amplification of TCR beta CDR3 regions used RNA as the template. First-round RT-PCR targeting the TCR CDR3 was performed with the HTBI primer set. TCRdb itself ran the multiplex PCR reads through MiXCR, one entry per CDR3 protein. The sample shows approximately 480,000 distinct CDR3 sequences, more than 20% of them seen only once. Sequencing used blood. The receptors derive from a man younger than 35 with Graves' hyperthyroidism.

This clonotype was seen many times. The chain has TRBV11-1 and TRBJ1-1, with D uncertain. The germline V and J ends were trimmed by 1 base and 3 bases, with 12 bases remaining between them. This CDR3 is 15 amino acids long. Germline CDR1 and CDR2: SGHAT and FQDESV (reference sequence). CDR3 protein: CASSLGEGVDTEAFF. In DNA form, the CDR3 reads TGTGCCAGCAGCTTAGGGGAGGGTGTGGACACTGAAGCTTTCTTT.

This chain connects TRBV10-2 to TRBJ1-2, with 10 nucleotides matching TRBD1. The CDR3 is made up of 16 amino acids. Germline V gene sequence: CDR1 WSHSY, CDR2 SAAADI. V lost 6 bases to trimming and J lost 3 bases; unmatched junction nucleotides: 10. Written as DNA, the CDR3 is TGCGCCAGCAGCACTCTTAGGGACAGGGGTGACTATGGCTACACCTTC. Translating it yields CASSTLRDRGDYGYTF.

Many counts were recorded for this clonotype. This sequence joins TRBV7-8 and TRBJ2-5, with 7 bases identical to TRBD2. Trimming cost V 2 bases and J 3 bases; bases outside gene matches: 12. Germline V gene sequence: CDR1 SGHVS, CDR2 FQNEAQ. This CDR3 is 17 amino acids long. The CDR3 loop is CASSLNGGERWKETQYF. The CDR3 DNA reads TGTGCCAGCAGCTTAAATGGGGGGGAGAGGTGGAAAGAGACCCAGTACTTC.

This clonotype appeared many times. The CDR3 spells CASSPNRTPEEQYF. CDR3 sequence (DNA): TGTGCCAGCAGCCCTAACCGGACCCCGGAGGAGCAGTACTTC. V and J are TRBV7-8 and TRBJ2-7; no clear D gene. The ends were cut back, 5 bases at V and 7 bases at J, with 18 bases in the middle. This CDR3 comprises 14 residues. CDR1 SGHVS and CDR2 FQNEAQ come from the germline V gene.

This clonotype was observed a handful of times. The CDR3 sequence: CASSAGTGNGRSNQPQHF. As DNA, the CDR3 is TGTGCCAGCAGTGCCGGGACAGGGAACGGAAGAAGCAATCAGCCCCAGCATTTT. The rearrangement uses TRBV6-1 and TRBJ1-5, with TRBD1 matching over 9 bases. The CDR3 consists of 18 residues. The germline V gene encodes CDR1 MNHNS and CDR2 SASEGT. With 4 bases clipped from V and 1 base from J, the junction kept 11 bases outside the gene matches.

This clonotype occurred many times. The rearrangement uses TRBV20-1 and TRBJ1-5; 7 bases match TRBD1. This CDR3 has 14 amino acids. The germline gives CDR1 DFQATT, CDR2 SNEGSKA (reference sequence). Trimming took 5 bases from V and 5 from J; bases not matched to a gene: 9. In nucleotides, the CDR3 is TGCAGTGCTTCTAGCGGACAGGCCTATCAGCCCCAGCATTTT. This gives the protein CSASSGQAYQPQHF.

There are a few counts of this clonotype. The genes are TRBV4-1 and TRBJ1-1, with TRBD1 matching 8 bases. Germline lookup yields CDR1 MGHRA and CDR2 YSYEKL. The V and J ends lost 3 bases and 5 bases, in that order; junction bases with no gene match: 5. The CDR3 consists of 14 residues. The DNA of the CDR3 is TGCGCCAGCAGCCAGCAAACAGGGGGAACTGAAGCTTTCTTT. As protein: CASSQQTGGTEAFF.

This clonotype was seen more than once but under ten times. The chain links TRBV11-3 to TRBJ2-7, with 7 bases identical to TRBD1. The ends lost 8 bases at V and 2 bases at J; junction bases unmatched: 12. The germline gives CDR1 SGHNT, CDR2 YENEEA. This CDR3 comprises 15 residues. The CDR3: CASGAGTAQTYEQYF. CDR3 nucleotides: TGTGCCAGCGGAGCCGGGACAGCTCAAACCTACGAGCAGTACTTC.

This chain connects TRBV20-1 to TRBJ1-3; D not certain. V lost 4 bases and J lost 0, with 4 bases in between. The germline CDR1 and CDR2 sequences are DFQATT and SNEGSKA (reference sequence). The CDR3 is 12 amino acids. CDR3 amino acids: CSAKSSGNTIYF. The CDR3 coding sequence is TGCAGTGCTAAGTCCTCTGGAAACACCATATATTTT.

The sample holds many counts of this clonotype. The chain has TRBV6-5 and TRBJ1-1; 8 bases are a match to TRBD1. Germline V gene lookup returns CDR1 MNHEY and CDR2 SVGAGI. The CDR3 is 15 residues long. Trimming took 2 bases from V and 5 from J; bases not matched to a gene: 7. The CDR3 protein is CASSYPPGGLTEAFF. Here the CDR3 DNA reads TGTGCCAGCAGTTACCCGCCAGGGGGCTTGACTGAAGCTTTCTTT.

V usage is TRBV25-1 and J usage is TRBJ2-7, with 7 bases that match TRBD2. Germline CDR1 and CDR2: MGHDK and SYGVNS. V lost 5 bases and J lost 2; bases outside the gene matches: 9. This CDR3 comprises 15 residues. The CDR3 DNA reads as TGTGCCAGCAGTATTGGGGGGGGTAATACCTACGAGCAGTACTTC. It translates to CASSIGGGNTYEQYF.

This sequence joins TRBV5-1 and TRBJ1-1; possibly TRBD1 for D (5 bases). CDR1 and CDR2 (germline): SGHRS, YFSETQ. The germline V and J ends were trimmed by 4 bases and 2 bases, with 15 bases remaining between them. This CDR3 comprises 15 residues. CDR3 nucleotides: TGCGCCAGCAGCCCCCGCCCAAGGGGCAACACTGAAGCTTTCTTT. Translation: CASSPRPRGNTEAFF.

Concerning this clonotype: Likely a read error: the CDR3 ends without its conserved phenylalanine or tryptophan. This chain connects TRBV6-1 to TRBJ1-1; D is undetermined. CDR1 and CDR2 from the germline V gene are MNHNS and SASEGT. CDR3 size: 12 residues. The V gene lost 9 bases and the J gene lost 8 bases, with 16 bases spanning the gap. In DNA form, the CDR3 reads TGTGCCAGTAGCCGCCTTGGTACGGAAGCTTTCTAT. Its protein product is CASSRLGTEAFY.

This clonotype was detected ten times or more. The chain joins TRBV5-1 to TRBJ1-1, with 8 bases fitting TRBD1. This CDR3 region has 13 residues. Trimming at V came to 3 bases and at J to 6 bases, leaving 4 bases not matched to a gene. The germline CDR1 and CDR2 sequences are SGHRS and YFSETQ. In nucleotides, the CDR3 is TGCGCCAGCAGCTGGACAGGGTTGCCTGAAGCTTTCTTT. Translated, it gives CASSWTGLPEAFF.

This clonotype came up a few times. The rearrangement uses TRBV18 and TRBJ2-7, with no clear D. V lost 4 bases, J lost 3 bases, and 13 bases lay in between. Per the germline V gene, CDR1 is KGHSH and CDR2 is LQKENI. The CDR3 runs 14 residues. The CDR3 here is CASSRARNGYEQYF. The CDR3 DNA is TGTGCCAGCTCACGCGCTCGGAACGGCTACGAGCAGTACTTC.

This clonotype has just one count. A read error may account for a junction end that differs from germline. The chain links TRBV28 to TRBJ2-2; possible D gene TRBD2, 5 bases. CDR1 MDHEN and CDR2 SYDVKM come from the germline V gene. The CDR3 consists of 11 residues. CDR3 nucleotide sequence: TGTGCCAGCAGCGAACCCGGGGAGCTGTGTTTT. This encodes CASSEPGELCF.

At least ten counts were recorded for this clonotype. The V and J genes are TRBV19 and TRBJ1-3; possible D gene TRBD1, 5 bases. Per the germline V gene, CDR1 is LNHDA and CDR2 is SQIVND (reference sequence). V gave up 7 bases and J gave up 0 bases, with 16 bases separating them. The CDR3 spans 16 residues. CDR3 loop: CASMSTPGTSGNTIYF. The CDR3 coding sequence is TGTGCCAGTATGAGCACGCCGGGGACCTCTGGAAACACCATATATTTT.

This clonotype was recorded at least ten times. The chain links TRBV11-1 to TRBJ2-5; D is ambiguous. Trimming shortened V by 6 bases and J by 1 base, and 15 bases separated the two germline ends. The CDR3 has 15 amino acids. CDR1 and CDR2 from the germline V gene are SGHAT and FQDESV (reference sequence). In DNA form, the CDR3 reads TGTGCCAGCAGTCGCGGCACGGGTTTCCAAGAGACCCAGTACTTC. It is translated as CASSRGTGFQETQYF.

This clonotype was counted only a few times. Sequence at one end of the junction differs from germline and may be a read error. J is TRBJ2-7 and V is TRBV7-2; a weak D match, TRBD2 (7 bases). Germline assignment: CDR1 SGHTA and CDR2 FQGNSA. This CDR3 is built from 12 residues. The CDR3 sequence is CASAFGGGGARF. CDR3 DNA: TGTGCCAGCGCCTTCGGTGGTGGGGGGGCTCGTTTC.

In DNA form, the CDR3 reads TGTGCCAGCTCCCCTACGTCCGTATCTGGAAACACCATATATTTT. It is translated as CASSPTSVSGNTIYF. V and J are TRBV18 and TRBJ1-3; the D is unclear. CDR3 length equals 15 residues. Germline CDR1 and CDR2: KGHSH and LQKENI. V shed 6 bases and J shed 1 base, with 13 bases lying between them.

Ten or more counts support this clonotype. J is TRBJ2-7 and V is TRBV28; D uncertain. This CDR3 has 13 amino acids. With 2 bases removed from V and 2 bases from J, the gap between germline ends came to 7 bases. Germline CDR1 and CDR2: MDHEN and SYDVKM. CDR3 residues: CASSLAGTYEQYF. Here the CDR3 DNA reads TGTGCCAGCAGTTTAGCTGGGACCTACGAGCAGTACTTC.

Only a few counts were recorded for this clonotype. The genes are TRBV15 and TRBJ1-3, with D unresolved. Looked up from germline, CDR1 is LNHNV and CDR2 is YYDKDF (reference sequence). There are 15 residues in the CDR3. Trimming left V 0 bases short and J 4 bases short, with 10 bases between. The CDR3 nucleotides are TGTGCCACCAGCAGAGATCTAAGGGTCGGAAACACCATATATTTT. This gives the protein CATSRDLRVGNTIYF.

This clonotype was counted many times. The chain links TRBV11-3 to TRBJ2-5; a weak D match, TRBD1 (6 bases). The CDR3 is 16 residues long. Germline assignment: CDR1 SGHNT and CDR2 YENEEA. The V and J ends lost 4 bases and 5 bases respectively, with 20 bases between them. Here the CDR3 DNA reads TGTGCCAGCAGCTCCAGCTTCGGGCAGGGGACGGAGACCCAGTACTTC. Amino acid sequence: CASSSSFGQGTETQYF.

This clonotype was counted ten times or more. The chain has TRBV12-3 or TRBV12-4 and TRBJ2-2; 9 bases agree with TRBD2. J was trimmed by 1 base and V by 3 bases; bases with no gene match: 6. The CDR3 runs to 17 residues. CDR3 nucleotides: TGTGCCAGCAGTTTTCTCGGACTAGCGTGGAACACCGGGGAGCTGTTTTTT. Its protein product is CASSFLGLAWNTGELFF.

This clonotype has just a few counts. The chain recombines TRBV6-1 with TRBJ2-5; 7 positions agree with TRBD1. The CDR3 consists of 15 residues. In germline, CDR1 is MNHNS, CDR2 SASEGT. Losses at the gene ends were 0 bases for V and 5 bases for J; bases not matched to a gene: 6. The DNA for the CDR3 is TGTGCCAGCAGTGAAGCGGACAGGATCTGGGAGACCCAGTACTTC. Its protein is CASSEADRIWETQYF.

This clonotype was seen ten or more times. The chain employs TRBV20-1 and TRBJ2-5; no reliable D call. V lost 1 base to trimming and J lost 6 bases, with 9 bases between them. Germline V gene sequence: CDR1 DFQATT, CDR2 SNEGSKA (reference sequence). CDR3 size: 12 residues. The chain's CDR3 is CSARGPSQTQYF. In DNA, the CDR3 is TGCAGTGCTAGAGGGCCCTCGCAGACCCAGTACTTC.

Worth noting for this clonotype: A much larger clonotype is one base distant, so this may be a read error. No conserved phenylalanine or tryptophan ends this CDR3, so it is likely a read error. The chain couples TRBV27 to TRBJ1-2; 9 bases match TRBD1. The length of the CDR3 is 15 residues. CDR1 and CDR2 (germline): MNHEY, SMNVEV (reference sequence). Trimming cost V 5 bases and J 5 bases; bases outside gene matches: 9. This CDR3 is CASSPGTGQGYGYTV. The CDR3 DNA is TGTGCCAGCAGTCCTGGGACAGGGCAGGGTTATGGCTACACCGTC.

This clonotype was picked up a small number of times. Since a much larger clone is just one base distant, this may be a read error. The chain couples TRBV27 to TRBJ1-5; 10 positions agree with TRBD1. Germline trimming cut 5 bases from V and 5 bases from J; bases unmatched to any gene: 3. This CDR3 has 14 amino acids. CDR1 and CDR2 from the germline V gene are MNHEY and SMNVEV (reference sequence). The DNA for the CDR3 is TGTGCCAGCAGTCAGGACAGGGGGTATCAGCCCCAGCATTTT. It yields the protein CASSQDRGYQPQHF.

This clonotype was recorded many times. The chain has TRBV15 and TRBJ2-7; perhaps TRBD1 as D (6 bases). CDR3 length: 13 amino acids. The ends were cut back, 1 base at V and 6 bases at J, with 10 bases in the middle. Germline V gene sequence: CDR1 LNHNV, CDR2 YYDKDF (reference sequence). The CDR3 protein is CATSRGTESEQYF. CDR3 DNA: TGTGCCACCAGCAGAGGGACAGAGAGCGAGCAGTACTTC.